This TCR beta chain was profiled in a study of read filtering for tumor transcriptome and immune sequencing. Study details: Whole-transcriptome libraries were prepared after DNase treatment. Notes on the study in general: About four fifths of IR-seq clonotypes had a single read, yet these held approximately 4% of reads. IR-seq and RNA-seq agreed better without single-read clonotypes.

This clonotype has at least ten counts. Its target is unknown. The V and J ends lost 5 bases and 0 bases respectively, with 5 bases between them. Germline loops: CDR1 MNHEY, CDR2 SVGAGI. The CDR3 spans 13 residues. From around 0.4 ug of RNA, a library with molecular barcoded alpha/delta and beta/gamma adaptors was made. TCRdb independently ran MiXCR on the reads; one entry per CDR3 protein. The sample lists under 35,000 distinct CDR3 sequences; less than 20% were seen once. This TCR was sampled from a donor aged 40 or over with multiple myeloma. The genes are TRBV6-5 and TRBJ1-5; the D is unclear. The sequencing sample was made of a population of CD138-negative cells sorted from bone marrow. The CDR3 sequence: CASSPNSNQPQHF. CDR3 DNA sequence: TGTGCCAGCAGTCCAAATAGCAATCAGCCCCAGCATTTT.